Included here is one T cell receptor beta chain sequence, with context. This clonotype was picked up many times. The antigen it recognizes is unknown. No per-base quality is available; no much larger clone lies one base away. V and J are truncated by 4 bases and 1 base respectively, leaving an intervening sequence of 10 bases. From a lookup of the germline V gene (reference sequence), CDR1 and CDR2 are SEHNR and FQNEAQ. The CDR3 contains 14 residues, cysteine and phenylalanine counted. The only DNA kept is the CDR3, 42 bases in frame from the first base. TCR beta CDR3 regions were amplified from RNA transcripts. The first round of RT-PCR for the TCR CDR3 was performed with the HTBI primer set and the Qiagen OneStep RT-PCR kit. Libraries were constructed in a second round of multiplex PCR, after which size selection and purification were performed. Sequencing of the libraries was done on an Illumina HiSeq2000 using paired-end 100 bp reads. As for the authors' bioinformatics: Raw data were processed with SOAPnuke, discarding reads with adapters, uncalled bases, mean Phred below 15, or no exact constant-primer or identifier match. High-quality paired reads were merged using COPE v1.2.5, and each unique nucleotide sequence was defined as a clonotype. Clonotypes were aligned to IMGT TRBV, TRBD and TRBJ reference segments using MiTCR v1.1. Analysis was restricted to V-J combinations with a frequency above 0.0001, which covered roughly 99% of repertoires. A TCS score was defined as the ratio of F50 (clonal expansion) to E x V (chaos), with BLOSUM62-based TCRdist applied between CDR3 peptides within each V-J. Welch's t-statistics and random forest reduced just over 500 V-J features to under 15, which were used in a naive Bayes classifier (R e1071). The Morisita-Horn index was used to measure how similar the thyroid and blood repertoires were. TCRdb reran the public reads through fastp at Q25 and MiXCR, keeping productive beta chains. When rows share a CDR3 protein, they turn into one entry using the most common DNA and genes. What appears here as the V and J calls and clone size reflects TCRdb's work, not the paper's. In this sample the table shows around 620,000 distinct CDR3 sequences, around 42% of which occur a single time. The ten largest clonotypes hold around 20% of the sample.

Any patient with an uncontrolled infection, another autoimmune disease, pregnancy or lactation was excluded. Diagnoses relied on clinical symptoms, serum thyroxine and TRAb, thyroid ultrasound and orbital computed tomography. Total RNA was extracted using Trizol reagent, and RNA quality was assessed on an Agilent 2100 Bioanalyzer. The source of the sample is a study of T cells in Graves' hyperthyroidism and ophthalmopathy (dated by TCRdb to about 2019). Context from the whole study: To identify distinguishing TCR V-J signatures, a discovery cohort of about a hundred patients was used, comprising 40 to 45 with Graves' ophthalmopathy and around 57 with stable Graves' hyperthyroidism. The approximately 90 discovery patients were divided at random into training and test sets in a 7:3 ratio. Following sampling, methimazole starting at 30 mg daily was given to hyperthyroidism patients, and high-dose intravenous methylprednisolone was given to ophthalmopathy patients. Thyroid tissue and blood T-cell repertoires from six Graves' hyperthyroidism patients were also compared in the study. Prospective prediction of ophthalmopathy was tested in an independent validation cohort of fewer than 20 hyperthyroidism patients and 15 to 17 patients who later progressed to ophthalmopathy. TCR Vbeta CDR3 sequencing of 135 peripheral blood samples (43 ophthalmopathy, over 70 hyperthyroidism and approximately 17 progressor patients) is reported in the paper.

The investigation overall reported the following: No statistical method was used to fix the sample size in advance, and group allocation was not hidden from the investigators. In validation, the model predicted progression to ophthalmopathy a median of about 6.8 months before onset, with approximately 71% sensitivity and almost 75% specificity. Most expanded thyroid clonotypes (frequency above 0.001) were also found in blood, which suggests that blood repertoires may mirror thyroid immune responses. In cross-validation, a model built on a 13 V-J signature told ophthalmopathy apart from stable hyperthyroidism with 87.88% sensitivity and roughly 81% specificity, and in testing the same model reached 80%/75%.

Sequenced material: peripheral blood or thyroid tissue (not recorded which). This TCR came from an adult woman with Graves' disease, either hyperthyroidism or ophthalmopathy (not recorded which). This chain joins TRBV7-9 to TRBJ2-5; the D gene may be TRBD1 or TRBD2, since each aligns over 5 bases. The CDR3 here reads CASSSSGAQETQYF. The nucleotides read TGTGCCAGCAGCTCTTCCGGGGCCCAAGAGACCCAGTACTTC. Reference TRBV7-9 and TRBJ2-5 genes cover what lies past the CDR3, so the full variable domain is DTGVSQNPRHKITKRGQNVTFRCDPISEHNRLYWYRQTLGQGPEFLTYFQNEAQLEKSRLLSDRFSAERPKGSFSTLEIQRTEQGDSAMYLCASSSSGAQETQYFGPGTRLLVL.